Included here is one T cell receptor (beta chain) sequence, with context. As yet, its antigen is unknown. The data derive from a study of cytomegalovirus exposure and HLA in healthy donors. With 60 Vbeta and 13 Jbeta primers, the PCR was carried out. Libraries were prepared by immunoSEQ multiplex PCR; TCRdb keeps only in-frame clonotypes and omits some of them. The sample shows more than 110,000 clones, more than 70% of them seen only once. Study results and caveats: The study labeled fewer than 200 TCR beta chains cytomegalovirus-associated. Apparent HLA restriction characterized most CMV-associated TCR beta chains in a later analysis.

The TCR sequence derives from a woman aged 45-59 years in good health and CMV-seronegative. Source material: PBMCs.

The CDR3 coding sequence is TGTGCCAGCGGACCCCTCGACAGGACCACAACCTTGACCTCAACAGGATTAGATCAGCCCCAGCATTTT. Amino acid sequence: CASGPLDRTTTLTSTGLDQPQHF. The chain employs TRBV19 and TRBJ1-5, with D possibly being TRBD1 (6 bases). The CDR3 consists of 23 residues. Deletions cut 9 bases from V and 5 bases from J, with 44 bases between. CDR1 LNHDA and CDR2 SQIVND come from the germline V gene (reference sequence).